This TCR beta chain came from a study of cytomegalovirus exposure and HLA in healthy donors. PCR was performed using 60 Vbeta and 13 Jbeta primers. The method was immunoSEQ multiplex PCR; TCRdb's version includes in-frame clones alone and lacks a portion of them. The sample includes 130,000 to 150,000 clones, less than 65% of them seen just once. Trimming shortened V by 2 bases and J by 8 bases, and 10 bases separated the two germline ends. The CDR3 totals 12 residues. The germline V gene encodes CDR1 SGHTS and CDR2 YDEGEE. V is TRBV5-8 and J is TRBJ1-1, with D unclear. The sample consisted of PBMCs. This receptor was taken from a woman aged 25 to 39 in good health and CMV-seropositive. This CDR3 is CASSFSNREAFF. The CDR3, as DNA: TGTGCCAGCAGCTTTTCGAACAGAGAAGCTTTCTTT.